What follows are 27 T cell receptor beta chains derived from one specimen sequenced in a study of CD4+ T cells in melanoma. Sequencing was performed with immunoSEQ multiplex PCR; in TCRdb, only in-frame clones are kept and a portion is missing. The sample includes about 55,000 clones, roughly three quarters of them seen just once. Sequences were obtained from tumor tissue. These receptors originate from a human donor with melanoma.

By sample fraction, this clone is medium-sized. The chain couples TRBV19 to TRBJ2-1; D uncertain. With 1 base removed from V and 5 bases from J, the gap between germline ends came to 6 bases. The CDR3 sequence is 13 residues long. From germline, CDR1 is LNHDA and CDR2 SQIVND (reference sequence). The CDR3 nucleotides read TGTGCCAGTAGTATAGGGCGGAACAATGAGCAGTTCTTC. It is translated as CASSIGRNNEQFF.

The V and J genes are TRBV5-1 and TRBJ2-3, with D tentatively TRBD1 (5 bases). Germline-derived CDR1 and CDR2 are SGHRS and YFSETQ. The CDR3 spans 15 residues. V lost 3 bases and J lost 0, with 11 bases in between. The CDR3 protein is CASSSLTASTDTQYF. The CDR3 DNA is TGCGCCAGCAGCTCATTGACAGCTAGCACAGATACGCAGTATTTT. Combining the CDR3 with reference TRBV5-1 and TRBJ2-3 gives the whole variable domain KAGVTQTPRYLIKTRGQQVTLSCSPISGHRSVSWYQQTPGQGLQFLFEYFSETQRNKGNFPGRFSGRQFSNSRSEMNVSTLELGDSALYLCASSSLTASTDTQYFGPGTRLTVL.

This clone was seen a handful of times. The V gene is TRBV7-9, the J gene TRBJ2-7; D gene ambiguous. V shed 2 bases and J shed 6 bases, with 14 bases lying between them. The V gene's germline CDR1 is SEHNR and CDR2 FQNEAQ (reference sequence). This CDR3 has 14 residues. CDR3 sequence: CASSLSLGRVEQYF. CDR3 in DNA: TGTGCCAGCAGCTTATCCCTAGGAAGGGTCGAGCAGTACTTC.

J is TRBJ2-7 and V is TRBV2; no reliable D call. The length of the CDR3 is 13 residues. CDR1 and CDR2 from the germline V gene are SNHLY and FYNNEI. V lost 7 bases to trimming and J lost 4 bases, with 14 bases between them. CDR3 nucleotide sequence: TGTGCCAGCACGAGACTCCCGACTTACGAGCAGTACTTC. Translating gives CASTRLPTYEQYF.

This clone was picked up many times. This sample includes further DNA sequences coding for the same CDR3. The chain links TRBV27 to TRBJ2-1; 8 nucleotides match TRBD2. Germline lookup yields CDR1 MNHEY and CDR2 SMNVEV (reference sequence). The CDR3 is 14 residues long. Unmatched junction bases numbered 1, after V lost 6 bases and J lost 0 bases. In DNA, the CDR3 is TGTGCCAGCAGCAGCGGGGGCTCCTACAATGAGCAGTTCTTC. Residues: CASSSGGSYNEQFF.

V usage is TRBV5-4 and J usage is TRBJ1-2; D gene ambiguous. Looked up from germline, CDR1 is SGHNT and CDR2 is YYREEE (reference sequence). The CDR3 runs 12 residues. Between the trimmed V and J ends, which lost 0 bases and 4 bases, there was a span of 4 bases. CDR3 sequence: CASSLGFYGYTF. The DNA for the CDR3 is TGTGCCAGCAGCTTGGGTTTCTATGGCTACACCTTC.

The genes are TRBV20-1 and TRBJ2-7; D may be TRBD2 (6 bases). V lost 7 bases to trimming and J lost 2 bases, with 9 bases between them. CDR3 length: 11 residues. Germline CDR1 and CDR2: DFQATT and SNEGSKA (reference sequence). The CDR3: CSGGEAYEQYF. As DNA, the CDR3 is TGCAGTGGGGGGGAGGCCTACGAGCAGTACTTC.

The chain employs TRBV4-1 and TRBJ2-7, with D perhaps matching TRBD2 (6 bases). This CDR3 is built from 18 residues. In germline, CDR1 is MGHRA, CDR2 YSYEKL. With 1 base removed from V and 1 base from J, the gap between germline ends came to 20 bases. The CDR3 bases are TGCGCCAGCAGCCAAGTACCCCTTCTGGCGGGGATTTCCTACGAGCAGTACTTC. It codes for CASSQVPLLAGISYEQYF.

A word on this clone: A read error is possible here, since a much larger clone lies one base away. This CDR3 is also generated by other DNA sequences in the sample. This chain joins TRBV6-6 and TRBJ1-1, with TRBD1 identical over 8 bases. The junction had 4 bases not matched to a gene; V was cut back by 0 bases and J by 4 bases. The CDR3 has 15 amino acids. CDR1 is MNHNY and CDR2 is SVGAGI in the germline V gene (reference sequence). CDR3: CASSYSGTGGTEAFF. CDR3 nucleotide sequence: TGTGCCAGCAGTTACTCGGGTACAGGGGGCACTGAAGCTTTCTTT.

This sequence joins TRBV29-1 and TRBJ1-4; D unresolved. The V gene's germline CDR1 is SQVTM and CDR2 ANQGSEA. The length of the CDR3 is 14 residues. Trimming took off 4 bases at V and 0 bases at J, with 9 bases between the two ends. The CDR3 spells CSVVSAATNEKLFF. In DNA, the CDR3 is TGCAGCGTTGTCTCGGCCGCAACTAATGAAAAACTGTTTTTT.

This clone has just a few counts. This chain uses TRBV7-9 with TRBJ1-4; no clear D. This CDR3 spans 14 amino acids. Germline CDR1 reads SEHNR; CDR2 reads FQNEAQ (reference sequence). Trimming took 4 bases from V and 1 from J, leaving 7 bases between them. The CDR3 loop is CASSSRQTNEKLFF. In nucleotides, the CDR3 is TGTGCCAGCAGCTCCCGACAAACTAATGAAAAACTGTTTTTT.

CDR3 in amino acids: CASSLVGGAGAQPQHF. In nucleotides, the CDR3 is TGTGCCAGCAGCTTAGTTGGGGGGGCAGGGGCCCAGCCCCAGCATTTT. This sequence joins TRBV7-2 and TRBJ1-5, with D perhaps TRBD1 (6 bases). V was clipped by 1 base and J by 7 bases, with 17 bases between them. Germline V gives CDR1 SGHTA, CDR2 FQGNSA. There are 16 residues in the CDR3.

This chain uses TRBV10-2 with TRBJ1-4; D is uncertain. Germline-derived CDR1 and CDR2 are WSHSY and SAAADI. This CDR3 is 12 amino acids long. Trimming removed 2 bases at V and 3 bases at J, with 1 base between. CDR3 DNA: TGCGCCAGCAGTGAGCCTAATGAAAAACTGTTTTTT. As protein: CASSEPNEKLFF.

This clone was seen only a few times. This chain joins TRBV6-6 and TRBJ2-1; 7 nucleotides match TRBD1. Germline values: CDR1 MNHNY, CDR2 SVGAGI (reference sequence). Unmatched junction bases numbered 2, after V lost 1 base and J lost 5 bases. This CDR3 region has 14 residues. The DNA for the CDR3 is TGTGCCAGCAGTTACTTCGACAGGGACAATGAGCAGTTCTTC. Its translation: CASSYFDRDNEQFF.

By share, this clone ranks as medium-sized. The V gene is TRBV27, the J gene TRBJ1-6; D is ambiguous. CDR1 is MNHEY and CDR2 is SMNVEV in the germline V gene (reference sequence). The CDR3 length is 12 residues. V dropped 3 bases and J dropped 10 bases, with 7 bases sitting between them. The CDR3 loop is CASSFPGSPLHF. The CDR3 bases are TGTGCCAGCAGTTTCCCAGGATCACCCCTCCACTTT.

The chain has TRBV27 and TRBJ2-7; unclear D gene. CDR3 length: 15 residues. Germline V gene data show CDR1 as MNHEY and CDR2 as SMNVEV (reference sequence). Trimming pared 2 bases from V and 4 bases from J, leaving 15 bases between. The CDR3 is CASSLSLGSHYEQYF. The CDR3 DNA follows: TGTGCCAGCAGTTTAAGTTTGGGGTCCCATTACGAGCAGTACTTC.

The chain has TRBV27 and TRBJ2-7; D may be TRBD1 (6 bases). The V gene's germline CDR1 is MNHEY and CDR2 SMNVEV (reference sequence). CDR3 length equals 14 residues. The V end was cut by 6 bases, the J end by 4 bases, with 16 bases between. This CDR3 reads CASSATNRVYEQYF. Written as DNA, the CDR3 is TGTGCCAGCAGCGCAACCAACAGGGTTTACGAGCAGTACTTC.

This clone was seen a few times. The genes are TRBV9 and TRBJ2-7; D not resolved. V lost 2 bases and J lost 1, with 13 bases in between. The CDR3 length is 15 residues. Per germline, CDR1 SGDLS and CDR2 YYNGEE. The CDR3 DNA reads TGTGCCAGCAGCGTGGGGATGGGGTATTCCTACGAGCAGTACTTC. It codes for CASSVGMGYSYEQYF.

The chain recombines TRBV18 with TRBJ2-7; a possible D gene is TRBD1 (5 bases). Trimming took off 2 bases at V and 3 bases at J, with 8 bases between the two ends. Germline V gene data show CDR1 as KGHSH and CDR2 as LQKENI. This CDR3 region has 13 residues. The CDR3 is CASSPGRDYEQYF. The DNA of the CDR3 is TGTGCCAGCTCACCAGGCAGGGACTACGAGCAGTACTTC.

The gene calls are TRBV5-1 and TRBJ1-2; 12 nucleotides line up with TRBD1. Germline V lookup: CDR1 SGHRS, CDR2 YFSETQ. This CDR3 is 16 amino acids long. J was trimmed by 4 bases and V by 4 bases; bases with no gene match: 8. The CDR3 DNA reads TGCGCCAGCAGCCCGCGGGACAGGGGGCATGCCTATGGCTACACCTTC. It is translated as CASSPRDRGHAYGYTF.

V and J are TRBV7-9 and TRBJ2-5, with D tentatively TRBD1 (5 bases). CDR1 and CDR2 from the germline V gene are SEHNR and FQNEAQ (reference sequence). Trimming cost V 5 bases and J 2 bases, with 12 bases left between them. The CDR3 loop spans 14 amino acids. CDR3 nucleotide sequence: TGTGCCAGCAGCAGCAGACAGATGCAAGAGACCCAGTACTTC. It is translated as CASSSRQMQETQYF.

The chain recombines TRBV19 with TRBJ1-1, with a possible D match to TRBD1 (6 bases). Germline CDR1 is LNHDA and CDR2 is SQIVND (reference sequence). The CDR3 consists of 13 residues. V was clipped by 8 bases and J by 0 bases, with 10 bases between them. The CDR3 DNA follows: TGTGCCAGTCAGGACAGATTGAACACTGAAGCTTTCTTT. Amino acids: CASQDRLNTEAFF.

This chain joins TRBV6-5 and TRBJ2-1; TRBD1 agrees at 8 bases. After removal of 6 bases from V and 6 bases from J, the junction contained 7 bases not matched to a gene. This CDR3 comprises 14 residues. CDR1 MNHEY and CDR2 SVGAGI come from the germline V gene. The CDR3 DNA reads TGTGCCAGCAGCAGGACAGGGTGGAGCAATGAGCAGTTCTTC. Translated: CASSRTGWSNEQFF.

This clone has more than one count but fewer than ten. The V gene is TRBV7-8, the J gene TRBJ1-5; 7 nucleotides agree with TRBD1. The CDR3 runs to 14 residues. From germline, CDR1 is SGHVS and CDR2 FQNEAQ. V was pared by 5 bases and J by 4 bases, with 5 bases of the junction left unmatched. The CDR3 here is CASSMGQLNQPQHF. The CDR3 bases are TGTGCCAGCAGCATGGGACAGTTGAATCAGCCCCAGCATTTT.

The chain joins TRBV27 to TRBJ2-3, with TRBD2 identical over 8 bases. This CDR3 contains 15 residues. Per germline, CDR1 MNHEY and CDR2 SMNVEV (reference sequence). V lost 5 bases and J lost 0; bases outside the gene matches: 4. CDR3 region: CASSGAGESTDTQYF. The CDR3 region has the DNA TGTGCCAGCAGTGGAGCGGGGGAGAGCACAGATACGCAGTATTTT.

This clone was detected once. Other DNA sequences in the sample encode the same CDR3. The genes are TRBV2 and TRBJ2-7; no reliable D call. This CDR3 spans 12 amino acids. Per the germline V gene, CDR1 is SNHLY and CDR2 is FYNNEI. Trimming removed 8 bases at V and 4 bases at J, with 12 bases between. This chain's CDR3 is CASSGPSYEQYF. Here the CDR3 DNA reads TGTGCCAGCTCAGGACCGTCGTACGAGCAGTACTTC.

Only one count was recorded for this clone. The CDR3 nucleotides are TGTGCCAGCAGTTTACCGGGGTTTCGGAGGGACACCATATATTTT. Protein sequence: CASSLPGFRRDTIYF. The genes are TRBV28 and TRBJ1-3; D not resolved. With 2 bases removed from V and 8 bases from J, the gap between germline ends came to 16 bases. There are 15 residues in the CDR3. Germline-derived CDR1 and CDR2 are MDHEN and SYDVKM.